These 21 T cell receptor beta chains were all obtained from the same sample, sequenced in a study of shared clonotypes between healthy human individuals. Generated by immunoSEQ multiplex PCR, the TCRdb table keeps only in-frame clones and is missing some. The sample records roughly 1 million clones, approximately 80% being singletons. The sample was memory CD4+ T cells from PBMCs. Described subset: CD45RA-negative fraction. All receptors derive from a man between 18 and 29 years old in good health. Some clones in this sample may be carry-over from other donors' samples.

This clone was recorded once. The chain joins TRBV4-2 to TRBJ2-5; D is ambiguous. V gave up 1 base and J gave up 0 bases, with 6 bases separating them. The CDR3 totals 14 residues. The germline V gene has CDR1 LGHNA and CDR2 YNFKEQ. DNA for the CDR3: TGTGCCAGCAGCCAAGGTGGATACCAAGAGACCCAGTACTTC. This sequence encodes CASSQGGYQETQYF.

The V gene is TRBV15, the J gene TRBJ2-5; D possibly corresponds to TRBD2 (6 bases). The V end was cut by 1 base, the J end by 5 bases, with 14 bases between. The CDR3 spans 15 residues. CDR1 and CDR2 from the germline V gene are LNHNV and YYDKDF (reference sequence). CDR3 sequence: CATSRAGVGGETQYF. Here the CDR3 DNA reads TGTGCCACCAGCAGAGCGGGAGTAGGAGGGGAGACCCAGTACTTC.

The DNA for the CDR3 is TGTGCCAGCTCTAGGGGGTACCCCTACAATGAGCAGTTCTTC. Translated, it gives CASSRGYPYNEQFF. This sequence joins TRBV5-4 and TRBJ2-1; D possibly corresponds to TRBD1 (6 bases). Germline lookup yields CDR1 SGHNT and CDR2 YYREEE (reference sequence). CDR3 length equals 14 residues. Trimming pared 7 bases from V and 2 bases from J, leaving 13 bases between. Variable domain in full (rest from reference TRBV5-4 and TRBJ2-1): ETGVTQSPTHLIKTRGQQVTLRCSSQSGHNTVSWYQQALGQGPQFIFQYYREEENGRGNFPPRFSGLQFPNYSSELNVNALELDDSALYLCASSRGYPYNEQFFGPGTRLTVL.

V gene TRBV28 combines with J gene TRBJ1-1; 8 bases are shared with TRBD1. The CDR3 has 14 amino acids. Trimming took 5 bases from V and 5 from J; bases not matched to a gene: 7. Looked up from germline, CDR1 is MDHEN and CDR2 is SYDVKM. CDR3 in DNA: TGTGCCAGCAGTCTTAACAGGGGGGAAACTGAAGCTTTCTTT. This encodes CASSLNRGETEAFF.

The chain carries TRBV25-1 and TRBJ2-3; D is undetermined. Trimming stripped 0 bases from V and 0 bases from J, with 7 bases between. The CDR3 contains 15 residues. CDR1 MGHDK and CDR2 SYGVNS come from the germline V gene. CDR3 sequence reads: CASSEYRRSTDTQYF. In DNA form, the CDR3 reads TGTGCCAGCAGTGAATATCGTAGAAGCACAGATACGCAGTATTTT.

The genes are TRBV10-3 and TRBJ1-5, with 7 nucleotides matching TRBD1. CDR3 length equals 13 residues. V gave up 11 bases and J gave up 5 bases; unmatched junction bases: 9. Germline lookup yields CDR1 ENHRY and CDR2 SYGVKD. In DNA form, the CDR3 reads TGTGCCTCCAGGGGGGCCAGGGATCAGCCCCAGCATTTT. As protein: CASRGARDQPQHF.

In nucleotides, the CDR3 is TGTGCCATCAGCGCCCGAGATACTAGCACAGATACGCAGTATTTT. It encodes CAISARDTSTDTQYF. This chain uses TRBV10-3 with TRBJ2-3, with D unclear. V was clipped by 6 bases and J by 0 bases, with 13 bases between them. This CDR3 region has 15 residues. The germline V gene has CDR1 ENHRY and CDR2 SYGVKD.

The chain joins TRBV18 to TRBJ1-5; a weak D match, TRBD1 (5 bases). Trimming stripped 3 bases from V and 3 bases from J, with 6 bases between. Germline V CDR1 and CDR2: KGHSH, LQKENI. This CDR3 has 13 residues. This CDR3 is CASSPGDNQPQHF. The CDR3 nucleotides read TGTGCCAGCTCACCGGGGGACAATCAGCCCCAGCATTTT.

This clone was counted only a few times. This CDR3 is also generated by other DNA sequences in the sample. The chain recombines TRBV18 with TRBJ2-1, with D unresolved. V was shortened by 3 bases and J by 0 bases, with 9 bases between the two germline ends. The length of the CDR3 is 15 residues. Germline V CDR1 and CDR2: KGHSH, LQKENI. The CDR3 spells CASSPTGRSYNEQFF. CDR3 in DNA: TGTGCCAGCTCACCCACCGGACGCTCCTACAATGAGCAGTTCTTC.

This clone occurred many times. Within the sample, other DNA sequences also encode this same CDR3. The V call is TRBV14, the J call TRBJ1-2, with no clear D. The germline V gene has CDR1 SGHDN and CDR2 FVKESK. Trimming removed 0 bases from V and 8 bases from J, with 4 bases in between. There are 11 residues in the CDR3. CDR3 loop: CASSQEGGYTF. The CDR3 DNA reads as TGTGCCAGCAGCCAAGAAGGGGGCTACACCTTC.

This clone was counted between two and nine times. J is TRBJ2-7 and V is TRBV27, with a possible D match to TRBD1 (6 bases). V was cut by 3 bases and J by 2 bases, with 17 bases left in between. The CDR3 sequence is 16 residues long. Germline CDR1 is MNHEY and CDR2 is SMNVEV (reference sequence). DNA of the CDR3: TGTGCCAGCAGTTTTCTATCGGCAGGGGATACCTACGAGCAGTACTTC. This translates into CASSFLSAGDTYEQYF.

V and J are TRBV7-3 and TRBJ2-2; D possibly matches TRBD1 or TRBD2 (5 bases each). Germline values: CDR1 SGHTA, CDR2 FQGTGA. The V end lost 5 bases, the J end lost 0 bases, and 13 bases lay between the germline ends. This CDR3 contains 16 residues. CDR3 loop: CASSAQPGPNTGELFF. CDR3 coding DNA: TGTGCCAGCAGCGCACAACCGGGACCGAACACCGGGGAGCTGTTTTTT. The full variable domain, in which reference TRBV7-3 and TRBJ2-2 provide the parts outside the CDR3, is GAGVSQTPSNKVTEKGKYVELRCDPISGHTALYWYRQSLGQGPEFLIYFQGTGAADDSGLPNDRFFAVRPEGSVSTLKIQRTERGDSAVYLCASSAQPGPNTGELFFGEGSRLTVL.

V gene TRBV6-4 combines with J gene TRBJ2-7, with D maybe TRBD2 (7 bases). Germline loops: CDR1 MRHNA, CDR2 SNTAGT. Trimming removed 5 bases from V and 2 bases from J, with 16 bases in between. CDR3 size: 15 residues. CDR3 DNA sequence: TGTGCCAGCAGTCGGGAGGCAGGGGACACCTACGAGCAGTACTTC. Its protein is CASSREAGDTYEQYF.

This chain links TRBV29-1 with TRBJ2-1; D unresolved. There are 12 residues in the CDR3. In germline, CDR1 is SQVTM, CDR2 ANQGSEA. The CDR3 nucleotides read TGCAGGGCGGCCTTACAGAACAATGAGCAGTTCTTC. Translated: CRAALQNNEQFF.

The chain recombines TRBV6-1 with TRBJ2-7, with D perhaps TRBD1 (6 bases). The V end was cut by 6 bases, the J end by 6 bases, with 12 bases between. The germline CDR1 and CDR2 sequences are MNHNS and SASEGT. CDR3 length: 12 amino acids. CDR3 DNA sequence: TGTGCCAGCAGAGTACAAGGGGGCGAGCAGTACTTC. Protein: CASRVQGGEQYF.

This clone appeared a few times. In nucleotides, the CDR3 is TGTGCCAGCTCGCGCACAGGGTCGAGAGGAAACACCATATATTTT. Translating gives CASSRTGSRGNTIYF. V is TRBV18 and J is TRBJ1-3; possible D gene TRBD1, 6 bases. The CDR3 is 15 residues long. Germline CDR1 is KGHSH and CDR2 is LQKENI. Deletions cut 6 bases from V and 4 bases from J, with 16 bases between.

The chain employs TRBV14 and TRBJ2-3, with D unclear. The CDR3 length is 11 residues. Between the trimmed V and J ends, which lost 5 bases and 0 bases, there was a span of 0 bases. Germline V gene data show CDR1 as SGHDN and CDR2 as FVKESK. The CDR3 DNA reads TGTGCCAGCAGCAGCACAGATACGCAGTATTTT. It yields the protein CASSSTDTQYF. Drawing the rest from reference TRBV14 and TRBJ2-3, the complete variable domain is EAGVTQFPSHSVIEKGQTVTLRCDPISGHDNLYWYRRVMGKEIKFLLHFVKESKQDESGMPNNRFLAERTGGTYSTLKVQPAELEDSGVYFCASSSTDTQYFGPGTRLTVL.

The chain uses TRBV7-8 and TRBJ1-4; the D gene is possibly TRBD1 (6 bases). Trimming removed 3 bases from V and 5 bases from J, with 7 bases in between. This CDR3 contains 13 residues. Germline V lookup: CDR1 SGHVS, CDR2 FQNEAQ. In DNA form, the CDR3 reads TGTGCCAGCAGCTTGGGACAAAATGAAAAACTGTTTTTT. Its protein is CASSLGQNEKLFF.

About this clone itself: The sample contains more than one DNA sequence encoding this CDR3. J is TRBJ2-3 and V is TRBV5-4; D is possibly TRBD1 (5 bases). The CDR3 sequence is 15 residues long. V lost 1 base and J 0 bases, leaving 9 bases between the germline ends. Looked up from germline, CDR1 is SGHNT and CDR2 is YYREEE (reference sequence). The CDR3 here is CASSLRGTSTDTQYF. The CDR3, as DNA: TGTGCCAGCAGCTTGAGGGGAACAAGCACAGATACGCAGTATTTT.

The chain employs TRBV28 and TRBJ1-1; perhaps TRBD1 as D (6 bases). The CDR3 runs 14 residues. Trimming took 2 bases from V and 8 from J, leaving 15 bases between them. Germline V CDR1 and CDR2: MDHEN, SYDVKM. The CDR3 region has the DNA TGTGCCAGCAGTTTACACAGACAGGCTAGCGAAGCTTTCTTT. Its protein product is CASSLHRQASEAFF.

The gene calls are TRBV27 and TRBJ2-7; tentatively, D is TRBD1 (6 bases). This CDR3 has 13 amino acids. V shed 11 bases and J shed 1 base, with 15 bases lying between them. CDR1 and CDR2 from the germline V gene are MNHEY and SMNVEV (reference sequence). CDR3 loop: CASRLDRSYEQYF. The CDR3 nucleotides are TGTGCCTCCCGGTTGGACAGATCCTACGAGCAGTACTTC.